One T cell receptor (beta chain) is described in this entry. No antigen is known for it. Trimming took 5 bases from V and 10 from J, leaving 20 bases between them. This CDR3 spans 14 amino acids. Germline V lookup: CDR1 SGHTA, CDR2 FQGNSA. These data belong to a study of CD8 T cells in ankylosing spondylitis. Points from the study as a whole: Blood of patients with ankylosing spondylitis appeared to be characterized by a TCR beta motif of seven or eight highly homologous variants.

TCRdb re-analysed the 5' RACE reads in MiXCR, keeping a single row per CDR3 protein. The sample has 450,000 to 550,000 distinct CDR3 sequences, about 5.2% seen once; the top ten hold approximately 3.5%. This sequence joins TRBV7-2 and TRBJ1-2; D is unclear. The sequenced sample consisted of blood, either unsorted or a sorted T cell fraction (not recorded which). This sequence was found in a male donor with ankylosing spondylitis. The CDR3 here is CASSPRVLLRAYTF. The CDR3 region has the DNA TGTGCCAGCAGCCCGCGGGTTCTCTTAAGGGCCTACACCTTC. Looking up the rest from reference TRBV7-2 and TRBJ1-2 gives the full variable domain: GAGVSQSPSNKVTEKGKDVELRCDPISGHTALYWYRQSLGQGLEFLIYFQGNSAPDKSGLPSDRFSAERTGGSVSTLTIQRTQQEDSAVYLCASSPRVLLRAYTFGSGTRLTVV.